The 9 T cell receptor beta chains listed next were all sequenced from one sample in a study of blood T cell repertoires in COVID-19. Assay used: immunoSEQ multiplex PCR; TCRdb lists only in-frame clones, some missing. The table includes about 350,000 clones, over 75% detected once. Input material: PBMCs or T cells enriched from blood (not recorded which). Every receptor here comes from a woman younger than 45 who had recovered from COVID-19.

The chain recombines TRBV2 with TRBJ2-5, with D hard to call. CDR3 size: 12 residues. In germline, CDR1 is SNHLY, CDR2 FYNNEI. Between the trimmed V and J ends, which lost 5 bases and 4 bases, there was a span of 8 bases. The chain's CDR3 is CASSRVLETQYF. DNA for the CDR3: TGTGCCAGCAGTCGGGTATTAGAGACCCAGTACTTC.

CDR3 DNA sequence: TGTGCCAGCAGCTTAGAGGCTAGCGGGAGTTATGGCGGGGAGCTGTTTTTT. It translates to CASSLEASGSYGGELFF. The chain links TRBV7-6 to TRBJ2-2; 10 nucleotides align to TRBD2. There are 17 residues in the CDR3. Germline V gene lookup returns CDR1 SGHVS and CDR2 FNYEAQ. V was pared by 1 base and J by 7 bases, with 9 bases of the junction left unmatched.

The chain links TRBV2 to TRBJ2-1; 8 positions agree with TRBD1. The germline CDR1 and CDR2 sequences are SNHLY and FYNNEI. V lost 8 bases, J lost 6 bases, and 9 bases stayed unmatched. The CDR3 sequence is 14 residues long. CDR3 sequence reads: CASSQGARGNEQFF. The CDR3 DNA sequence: TGTGCCAGCTCCCAGGGGGCAAGAGGCAATGAGCAGTTCTTC.

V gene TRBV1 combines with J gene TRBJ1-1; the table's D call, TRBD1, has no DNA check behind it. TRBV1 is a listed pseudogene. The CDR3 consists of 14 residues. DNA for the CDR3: TGCACCAGCAGCCAAGAACACCCGAACACTGAAGCTTTCTTT. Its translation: CTSSQEHPNTEAFF.

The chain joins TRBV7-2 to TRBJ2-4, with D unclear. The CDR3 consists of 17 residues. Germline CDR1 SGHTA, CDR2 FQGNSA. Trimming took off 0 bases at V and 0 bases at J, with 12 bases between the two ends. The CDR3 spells CASSLARGTIAKNIQYF. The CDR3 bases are TGTGCCAGCAGCTTAGCCCGCGGAACTATAGCCAAAAACATTCAGTACTTC.

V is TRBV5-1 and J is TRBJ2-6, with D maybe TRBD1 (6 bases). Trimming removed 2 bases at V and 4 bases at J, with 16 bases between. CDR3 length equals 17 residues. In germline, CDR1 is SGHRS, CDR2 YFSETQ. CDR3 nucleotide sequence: TGCGCCAGCAGCTTAAACCAGGGGCTGGCCGGGGCCAACGTCCTGACTTTC. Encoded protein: CASSLNQGLAGANVLTF.

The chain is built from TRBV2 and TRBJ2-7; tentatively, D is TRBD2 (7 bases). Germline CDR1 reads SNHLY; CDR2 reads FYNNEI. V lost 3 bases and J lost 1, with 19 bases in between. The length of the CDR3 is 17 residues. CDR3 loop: CASSDYPGRGRSYEQYF. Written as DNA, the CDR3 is TGTGCCAGCAGTGATTATCCAGGGCGGGGGCGATCCTACGAGCAGTACTTC.

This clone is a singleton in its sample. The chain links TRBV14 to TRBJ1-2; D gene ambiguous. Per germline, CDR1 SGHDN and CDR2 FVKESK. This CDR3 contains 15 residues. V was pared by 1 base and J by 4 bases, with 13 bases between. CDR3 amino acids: CASSQVSSWAYGYTF. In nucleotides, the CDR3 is TGTGCCAGCAGCCAAGTCAGTTCGTGGGCCTATGGCTACACCTTC.

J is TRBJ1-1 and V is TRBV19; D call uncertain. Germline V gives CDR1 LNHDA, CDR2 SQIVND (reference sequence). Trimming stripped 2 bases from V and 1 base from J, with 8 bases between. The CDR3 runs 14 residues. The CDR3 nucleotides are TGTGCCAGTAGTATACCCCTGGCGAACACTGAAGCTTTCTTT. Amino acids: CASSIPLANTEAFF.